This TCR beta chain was identified during a study of T cells in Graves' hyperthyroidism and ophthalmopathy. Germline CDR1 reads MNHEY; CDR2 reads SVGAGI. V was shortened by 0 bases and J by 2 bases, with 13 bases between the two germline ends. The CDR3 is 16 residues long. Authors of the study amplified TCR beta CDR3 regions from RNA transcripts. HTBI primers were employed in a first-round RT-PCR of the TCR CDR3. MiXCR, applied by TCRdb to the multiplex PCR reads, yields one record per CDR3 protein. Here the sample spans over 200,000 distinct CDR3 sequences, 13% to 15% being singletons. V is TRBV6-5 and J is TRBJ1-1, with D possibly matching TRBD1 (6 bases). This clonotype was sampled from a woman aged 40 to 50 with Graves' hyperthyroidism that later progressed to Graves' ophthalmopathy. Sequenced input: blood. CDR3 in DNA: TGTGCCAGCAGTTACTCGGGGGCTGGTAGTAACACTGAAGCTTTCTTT. Amino acid sequence: CASSYSGAGSNTEAFF.